The 10 T cell receptor beta chains below all came from one sample that was sequenced in a study of shared clonotypes between healthy human individuals. The data were produced by immunoSEQ multiplex PCR, yet TCRdb's version contains in-frame clones alone and is incomplete. The profile shows roughly 2.5 million clones, around 90% of them singletons. The specimen was naive CD4+ T cells sorted from blood. Subset: CD45RA+ positively selected. Every receptor here comes from a man younger than 35 in good health.

About this clone: Distinct nucleotide sequences in the sample also encode this CDR3. CDR3 region: CASSTGLAGGQETQYF. CDR3 nucleotides: TGCGCCAGCAGCACCGGACTAGCGGGGGGACAAGAGACCCAGTACTTC. The V call is TRBV5-1, the J call TRBJ2-5; 14 bases agree with TRBD2. The CDR3 has 16 amino acids. The germline V gene has CDR1 SGHRS and CDR2 YFSETQ. V shed 4 bases, J shed 2 bases, and the junction held 4 bases outside the gene matches.

The V call is TRBV7-8, the J call TRBJ2-3, with TRBD1 matching over 8 bases. With V trimmed by 3 bases and J by 3 bases, 14 bases remained unmatched. The CDR3 contains 18 residues. Germline CDR1 is SGHVS and CDR2 is FQNEAQ. CDR3 sequence: CASSFFIGQGRSTDTQYF. The CDR3 DNA sequence: TGTGCCAGCAGCTTCTTCATTGGACAGGGTAGGAGTACAGATACGCAGTATTTT.

The rearrangement links TRBV5-1 to TRBJ1-4, with D possibly TRBD1 on 5 matching bases. The germline V and J ends were trimmed by 4 bases and 5 bases, with 21 bases remaining between them. Germline-derived CDR1 and CDR2 are SGHRS and YFSETQ. CDR3 length: 17 amino acids. The CDR3 DNA reads TGCGCCAGCAGCACCCAGGGTACGACAGTGTCCAATGAAAAACTGTTTTTT. Protein product: CASSTQGTTVSNEKLFF.

V gene TRBV7-6 combines with J gene TRBJ2-5; tentatively, D is TRBD1 or TRBD2 (6 bases each). This CDR3 comprises 14 residues. Germline V gene sequence: CDR1 SGHVS, CDR2 FNYEAQ. V lost 1 base and J 3 bases, leaving 9 bases between the germline ends. The CDR3 spells CASSLVGGEETQYF. For the CDR3, the DNA is TGTGCCAGCAGCTTAGTGGGGGGCGAAGAGACCCAGTACTTC. Supplemented by reference TRBV7-6 and TRBJ2-5, the full variable domain reads GAGVSQSPRYKVTKRGQDVALRCDPISGHVSLYWYRQALGQGPEFLTYFNYEAQQDKSGLPNDRFSAERPEGSISTLTIQRTEQRDSAMYRCASSLVGGEETQYFGPGTRLLVL.

Regarding this clone: The sample contains more than one DNA sequence encoding this CDR3. This rearrangement joins TRBV19 to TRBJ2-3; no clear D. The V end was cut by 4 bases, the J end by 3 bases, with 2 bases between. Germline CDR1 and CDR2: LNHDA and SQIVND (reference sequence). The CDR3 has 11 amino acids. CDR3 sequence: CASSNTDTQYF. CDR3 coding DNA: TGTGCCAGTAGTAATACAGATACGCAGTATTTT.

The gene calls are TRBV28 and TRBJ1-2; TRBD1 might be the D (6 bases). The ends were cut back, 4 bases at V and 6 bases at J, with 12 bases in the middle. CDR1 is MDHEN, CDR2 SYDVKM, per germline. This CDR3 has 13 amino acids. The CDR3 is CASSWAGADGYTF. CDR3 nucleotides: TGTGCCAGCAGTTGGGCAGGGGCTGATGGCTACACCTTC.

The V and J genes are TRBV2 and TRBJ2-6; tentative D call: TRBD1 (5 bases). This CDR3 spans 14 amino acids. Germline V gene lookup returns CDR1 SNHLY and CDR2 FYNNEI. V dropped 8 bases and J dropped 0 bases, with 8 bases sitting between them. This chain's CDR3 is CASGADSGANVLTF. The CDR3 coding sequence is TGTGCCAGCGGGGCAGACTCTGGGGCCAACGTCCTGACTTTC.

The chain joins TRBV5-8 to TRBJ2-7; D is possibly TRBD2 (6 bases). V lost 2 bases to trimming and J lost 1 base, with 10 bases between them. Germline CDR1 is SGHTS and CDR2 is YDEGEE. This CDR3 spans 14 amino acids. The CDR3 sequence: CASSFWGESYEQYF. The DNA of the CDR3 is TGTGCCAGCAGCTTTTGGGGGGAATCCTACGAGCAGTACTTC. Filled out from reference TRBV5-8 and TRBJ2-7, the complete variable domain reads EAGVTQSPTHLIKTRGQQATLRCSPISGHTSVYWYQQALGLGLQFLLWYDEGEERNRGNFPPRFSGRQFPNYSSELNVNALELEDSALYLCASSFWGESYEQYFGPGTRLTVT.

The CDR3 protein is CASSPTGGYDNEQFF. CDR3 nucleotide sequence: TGTGCCAGCAGTCCAACAGGGGGATACGACAATGAGCAGTTCTTC. V is TRBV6-6 and J is TRBJ2-1; 8 bases fit TRBD1. CDR3 length: 15 amino acids. V shed 5 bases and J 5 bases; nucleotides not matched to a gene: 8. CDR1 MNHNY and CDR2 SVGAGI come from the germline V gene (reference sequence).

The CDR3 protein is CASSDRATNEKLFF. The CDR3 coding sequence is TGTGCCAGTAGCGACAGGGCAACTAATGAAAAACTGTTTTTT. The rearrangement joins TRBV19 to TRBJ1-4; 7 bases are a match to TRBD1. Germline trimming cut 6 bases from V and 0 bases from J; bases unmatched to any gene: 1. Germline values: CDR1 LNHDA, CDR2 SQIVND (reference sequence). The CDR3 runs 14 residues.